This T cell receptor (beta chain) stems from a study of T cells after posttransplantation cyclophosphamide (dated by TCRdb to 2016 to 2017). Broadly, across the study: Using TRB sequencing, the study followed how the T cell repertoire rebuilt after myeloablative bone marrow transplantation with posttransplantation cyclophosphamide given as GVHD prophylaxis. Samples from a few dozen PTCy-treated patients and over 15 related bone marrow donors of those patients were subjected to antigen receptor sequencing. TRB sequencing was performed on blood from all 35 or so PTCy patients with 1-year posttransplant specimens. Up to 3 additional blood samples from 2 to 5.2 years after transplant were also TRB-sequenced in 3 patients, as was pretransplant blood from several patients. Because TRA and TRB clonality correlated tightly in roughly nine samples, later TCR analyses were limited to TRB. Public TRB sequences were searched against a database of over 3,000 sequences associated with responses to pathogens, tumor antigens, self-antigens and alloantigens.

What the authors observed across the whole study: Donor-recipient similarity was low at 1-2 months but rose over the first year, and later blood repertoires were often dominated by donor CD8+ memory clones. Across 45 or so patients, recipient CMV seropositivity and CMV reactivation were highly associated with TRB clonality; PTCy diversity was similar to CNI/methotrexate controls. The TRB repertoires of T cells infiltrating skin or the GI tract showed only limited overlap with the TRB repertoires found in blood.

TRB sequencing used genomic DNA with the immunoSEQ assay at survey resolution or the hsTCRB kit. The authors' analysis ran thus. Initial read processing used immunoSEQ software, and repertoire analyses used the LymphoSeq R package. Clonality was computed as 1 minus normalized Shannon entropy; Gini coefficient was also calculated for each TRB dataset. Phenotypes of unsorted samples were inferred by mapping TRB sequences from sorted subsets of the recipient or donor onto unsorted samples of the same recipient. In its TCRdb copy, this immuneACCESS table keeps in-frame sequences only and misses some clones. Where compared with another copy, unresolved V genes explain less than half of these, and the others have no known cause. That table gives V, J and clone size, and the DNA gave D and trimming. This sample comprises under 50,000 clones, 90% of them detected only once. The ten biggest clones cover under 2.5% of the sample.

Comment on this clone: Its antigen is unknown. Within one base of it there is no much larger clone, and no base qualities were kept.

Interpreted using the paper, the treatment or condition label stands for: high-dose cyclophosphamide on days +3 and +4 as single-agent GVHD prophylaxis. For conditioning, the PTCy patients got busulfan and fludarabine, then a related or unrelated marrow graft, followed by cyclophosphamide on days +3 and +4. The PTCy-treated patients were enrolled in a prospective multi-institutional clinical trial. Mononuclear cells from peripheral blood and bone marrow were separated by Ficoll-Hypaque density centrifugation and then cryopreserved. This specimen consisted of PBMCs, obtained about 62 days after allogeneic stem cell transplant with posttransplant cyclophosphamide. The clonotype was recovered from a male patient aged 55 to 70 who received an allogeneic stem cell transplant from a related donor and was CMV-positive. Post transplant, some T cells may arise from the graft donor.

CDR3 sequence: CASSLFSGGFQETQYF. The DNA sequence is TGTGCCAGCAGCTTGTTTAGCGGGGGCTTCCAAGAGACCCAGTACTTC. The chain is encoded by TRBV7-6 joined to TRBJ2-5; the central 9 bases match TRBD2. V trim: 3 bases; J trim: 1 base; unmatched bases: 6. Including cysteine and phenylalanine, the CDR3 has 16 amino acids. CDR3 DNA only is kept here, 48 bases in frame from base 1. Looking up the germline V gene yields CDR1 SGHVS and CDR2 FNYEAQ.